This TCR beta chain stems from a study of tumor-infiltrating lymphocytes in primary liver carcinoma. Study information: Surgeons resected the patients' primary liver carcinomas. Among the tumors, stages were T1-T3 N0M0 and sizes about 4 to 10 cm. Study-wide points: Bulk unsorted sampling precluded comparing CD4+ and CD8+ repertoires.

The template, roughly 550 ng total RNA, yielded TCR beta cDNA made with a constant-region primer. TCR beta libraries came from three nested multiplex PCR rounds using slightly modified ARM-PCR. TCRdb reanalysed the multiplex PCR reads using MiXCR and keeps one entry per CDR3 protein. The table lists 310,000 or so distinct CDR3 sequences, about three fifths of them singletons. Germline DNA was also extracted, and blood RNA derived from unsorted whole blood. Collected before surgery were about 3.7 milliliters of peripheral blood. A remark on this clonotype: Its antigen is currently unknown. As the CDR3 is not closed by the conserved phenylalanine or tryptophan, this likely results from a read error.

This clonotype originated in a woman younger than 45 with primary liver carcinoma and hepatitis B virus infection. Source material: peripheral blood.

CDR3 in amino acids: CASSLAGANVLTL. The CDR3 nucleotides are TGTGCCAGCAGCTTAGCTGGGGCCAATGTCCTGACTTTA. The chain is built from TRBV11-2 and TRBJ2-6; maybe TRBD1 (5 bases). This CDR3 spans 13 amino acids. Germline V gene lookup returns CDR1 SGHAT and CDR2 FQNNGV.